This T cell receptor beta chain emerged from a study of CD8+CD57+ T cells in acquired aplastic anemia. Whole-study context: Sorting CD4+ and CD8+ cells gave DNA averaging 3.2 ug.

Overall study results and limits: A set of around 30 CD8+ CDR3 sequences was shared between patients and controls, and these sequences appeared highly expressed in patients.

According to the study, genomic DNA was the template for TCR beta VDJ and CDR3 profiling. TCRdb redid the calling of the reads with MiXCR, one entry per CDR3 protein. Of around 210,000 distinct CDR3 sequences listed, roughly two thirds are singletons. The patients chosen for sequencing had shown expansion of CD8+CD57+ cells (detected by flow cytometry). Patients, without exception, had severe acquired aplastic anemia. Blood was sampled before the patients had received any therapy. Notes on this clonotype: What it binds is unknown.

Material for sequencing was sorted CD4+, CD8+, or CD8+CD57+ T cells (not recorded which) from PBMCs. The sequence was collected from a human donor with aplastic anemia.

This CDR3 reads CASSRGPGEDTQYF. DNA for the CDR3: TGTGCCAGCAGCCGAGGTCCAGGGGAGGATACGCAGTATTTT. The chain links TRBV7-2 to TRBJ2-3, with D possibly matching TRBD1 (6 bases). This CDR3 region has 14 residues. Trimming pared 5 bases from V and 6 bases from J, leaving 15 bases between. The V gene's germline CDR1 is SGHTA and CDR2 FQGNSA.